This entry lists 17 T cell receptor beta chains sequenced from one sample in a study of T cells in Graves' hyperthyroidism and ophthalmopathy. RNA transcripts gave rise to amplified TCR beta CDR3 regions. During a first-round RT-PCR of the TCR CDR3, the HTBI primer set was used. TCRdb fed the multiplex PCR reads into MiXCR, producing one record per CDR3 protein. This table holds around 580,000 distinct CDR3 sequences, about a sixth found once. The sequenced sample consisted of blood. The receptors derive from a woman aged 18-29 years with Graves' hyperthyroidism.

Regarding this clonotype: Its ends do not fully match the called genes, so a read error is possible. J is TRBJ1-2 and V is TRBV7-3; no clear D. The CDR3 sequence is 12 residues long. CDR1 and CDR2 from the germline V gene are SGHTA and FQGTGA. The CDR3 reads CASNLSGLGRTF. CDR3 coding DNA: TGTGCCAGCAACTTATCTGGGCTTGGCCGAACCTTC.

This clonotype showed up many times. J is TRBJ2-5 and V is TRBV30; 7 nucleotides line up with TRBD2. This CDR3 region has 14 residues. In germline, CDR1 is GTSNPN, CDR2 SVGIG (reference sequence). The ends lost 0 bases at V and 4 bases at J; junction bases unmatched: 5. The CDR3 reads CAWSVNGLGETQYF. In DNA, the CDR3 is TGTGCCTGGAGTGTAAATGGACTAGGAGAGACCCAGTACTTC.

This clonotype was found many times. CDR3 protein: CSARARARSTDTQYF. As DNA, the CDR3 is TGCAGTGCTAGAGCGAGGGCTCGGAGCACAGATACGCAGTATTTT. The gene calls are TRBV20-1 and TRBJ2-3; TRBD2 is a possible D gene (5 bases). The V end lost 1 base, the J end lost 0 bases, and 11 bases lay between the germline ends. The CDR3 spans 15 residues. CDR1 and CDR2 (germline): DFQATT, SNEGSKA (reference sequence).

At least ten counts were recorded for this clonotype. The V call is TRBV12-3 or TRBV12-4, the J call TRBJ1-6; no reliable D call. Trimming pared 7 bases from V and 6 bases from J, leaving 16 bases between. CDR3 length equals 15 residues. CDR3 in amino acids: CASIDTLGGNSPLHF. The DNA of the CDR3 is TGTGCCAGCATCGACACCCTGGGCGGTAATTCACCCCTCCACTTT.

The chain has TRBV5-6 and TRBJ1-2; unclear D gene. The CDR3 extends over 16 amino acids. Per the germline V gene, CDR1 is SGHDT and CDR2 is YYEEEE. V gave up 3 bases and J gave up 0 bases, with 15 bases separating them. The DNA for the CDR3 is TGTGCCAGCAGCTCGTCCAGAGGGATCCCTAACTATGGCTACACCTTC. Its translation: CASSSSRGIPNYGYTF.

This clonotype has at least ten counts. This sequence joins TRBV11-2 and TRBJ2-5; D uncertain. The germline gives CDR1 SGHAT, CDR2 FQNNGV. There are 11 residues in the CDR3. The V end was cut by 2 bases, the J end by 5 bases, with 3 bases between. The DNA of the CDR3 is TGTGCCAGCAGCTTATATGAGACCCAGTACTTC. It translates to CASSLYETQYF. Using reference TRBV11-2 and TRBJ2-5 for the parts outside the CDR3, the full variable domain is EAGVAQSPRYKIIEKRQSVAFWCNPISGHATLYWYQQILGQGPKLLIQFQNNGVVDDSQLPKDRFSAERLKGVDSTLKIQPAKLEDSAVYLCASSLYETQYFGPGTRLLVL.

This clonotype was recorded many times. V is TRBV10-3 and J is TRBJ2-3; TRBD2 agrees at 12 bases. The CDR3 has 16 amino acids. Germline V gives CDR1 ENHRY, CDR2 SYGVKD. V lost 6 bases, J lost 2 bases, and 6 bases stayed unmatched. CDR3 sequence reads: CAIRATSGRNTDTQYF. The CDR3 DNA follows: TGTGCCATCAGAGCCACTAGCGGGAGGAACACAGATACGCAGTATTTT.

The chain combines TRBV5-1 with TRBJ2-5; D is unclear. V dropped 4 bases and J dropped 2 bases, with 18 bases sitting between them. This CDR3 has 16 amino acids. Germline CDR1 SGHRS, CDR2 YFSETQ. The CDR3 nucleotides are TGCGCCAGCAGCGAGTGGGAAGTTCGGCTTCAAGAGACCCAGTACTTC. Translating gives CASSEWEVRLQETQYF.

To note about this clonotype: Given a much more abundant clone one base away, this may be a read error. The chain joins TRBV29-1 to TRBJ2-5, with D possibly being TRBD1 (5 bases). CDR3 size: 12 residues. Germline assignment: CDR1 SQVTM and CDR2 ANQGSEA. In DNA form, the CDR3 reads TGCAGCATTGACAGCCAACAAGAGACCCAGTACTTC. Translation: CSIDSQQETQYF.

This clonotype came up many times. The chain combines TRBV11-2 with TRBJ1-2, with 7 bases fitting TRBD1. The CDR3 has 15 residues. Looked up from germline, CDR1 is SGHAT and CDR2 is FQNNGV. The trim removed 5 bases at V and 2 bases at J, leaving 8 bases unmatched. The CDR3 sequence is CASSPFPTGNYGYTF. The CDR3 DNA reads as TGTGCCAGCAGCCCATTCCCGACAGGGAACTATGGCTACACCTTC.

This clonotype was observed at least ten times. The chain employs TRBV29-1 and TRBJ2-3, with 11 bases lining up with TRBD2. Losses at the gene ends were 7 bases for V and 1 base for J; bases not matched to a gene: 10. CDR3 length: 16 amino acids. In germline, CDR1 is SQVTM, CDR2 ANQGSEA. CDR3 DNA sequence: TGCAGCGCCCACAGACTAGCGGGGACCCGCACAGATACGCAGTATTTT. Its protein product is CSAHRLAGTRTDTQYF.

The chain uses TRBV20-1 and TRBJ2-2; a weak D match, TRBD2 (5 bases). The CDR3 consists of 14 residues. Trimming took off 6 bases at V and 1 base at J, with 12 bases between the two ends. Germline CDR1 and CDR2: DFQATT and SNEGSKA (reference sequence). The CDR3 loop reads CSARAFKNTGELFF. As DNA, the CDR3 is TGCAGTGCGCGGGCCTTTAAGAACACCGGGGAGCTGTTTTTT.

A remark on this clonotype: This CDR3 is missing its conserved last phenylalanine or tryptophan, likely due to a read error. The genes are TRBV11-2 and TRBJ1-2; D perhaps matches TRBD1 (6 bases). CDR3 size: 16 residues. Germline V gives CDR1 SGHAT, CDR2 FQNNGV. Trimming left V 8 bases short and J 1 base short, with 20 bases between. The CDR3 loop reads CASHPVRGALNYGYTL. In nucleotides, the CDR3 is TGTGCCAGCCACCCCGTCCGGGGGGCCCTTAACTATGGCTACACCCTC.

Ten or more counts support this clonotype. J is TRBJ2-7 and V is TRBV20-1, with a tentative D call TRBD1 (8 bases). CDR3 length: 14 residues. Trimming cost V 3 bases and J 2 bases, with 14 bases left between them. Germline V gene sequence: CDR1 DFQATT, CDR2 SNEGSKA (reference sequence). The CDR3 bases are TGCAGTGCTAGGGACAGGGAGGGGGCCTACGAGCAGTACTTC. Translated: CSARDREGAYEQYF.

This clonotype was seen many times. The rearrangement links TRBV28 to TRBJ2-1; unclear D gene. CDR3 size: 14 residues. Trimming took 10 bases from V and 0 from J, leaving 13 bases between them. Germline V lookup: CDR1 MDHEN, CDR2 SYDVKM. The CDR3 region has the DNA TGTGCCACCCTCGCGGAGCCCTCCTACAATGAGCAGTTCTTC. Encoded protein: CATLAEPSYNEQFF.

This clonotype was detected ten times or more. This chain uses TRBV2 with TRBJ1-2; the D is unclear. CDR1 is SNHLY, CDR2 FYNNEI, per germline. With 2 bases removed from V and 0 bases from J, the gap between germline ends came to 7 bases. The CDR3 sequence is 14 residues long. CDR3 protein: CASSEQSSNYGYTF. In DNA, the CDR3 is TGTGCCAGCAGTGAACAGTCTTCTAACTATGGCTACACCTTC.

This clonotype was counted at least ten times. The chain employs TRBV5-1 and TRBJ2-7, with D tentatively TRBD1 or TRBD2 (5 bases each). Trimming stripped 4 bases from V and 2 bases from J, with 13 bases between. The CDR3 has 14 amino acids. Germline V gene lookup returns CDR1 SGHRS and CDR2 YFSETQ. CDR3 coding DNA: TGCGCCAGCAGCCCGTCCGGGGCAACCTACGAGCAGTACTTC. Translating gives CASSPSGATYEQYF.